This paragraph covers one TCR beta chain sequence. Its specificity is not known. The repertoire was sequenced with immunoSEQ multiplex PCR; TCRdb's copy has only in-frame clones and lacks some. The table includes 150,000 or so clones, 75% to 90% detected once. The entry originates in a study of cytomegalovirus exposure and HLA in healthy donors. Between the trimmed V and J ends, which lost 6 bases and 3 bases, there was a span of 11 bases. CDR1 and CDR2 (germline): LNHDA, SQIVND (reference sequence). The CDR3 sequence is 13 residues long. Study-level findings and limits: The study found most TCR sequences rare, yet found some public TCRs in many donors. Under in vitro conditions, three CMV-associated chains were confirmed as specific for CMV antigens. Accounts indicate the classifier identified cytomegalovirus status with strong specificity and sensitivity.

The chain employs TRBV19 and TRBJ1-2; D ambiguous. This sequence originates from a woman aged 18-35 years in good health and CMV-seropositive. The material sequenced was PBMCs. The CDR3 DNA reads TGTGCCAGTAGGTCCCAGGTCCACTATGGCTACACCTTC. Protein: CASRSQVHYGYTF. Using reference TRBV19 and TRBJ1-2 for the parts outside the CDR3, the full variable domain is DGGITQSPKYLFRKEGQNVTLSCEQNLNHDAMYWYRQDPGQGLRLIYYSQIVNDFQKGDIAEGYSVSREKKESFPLTVTSAQKNPTAFYLCASRSQVHYGYTFGSGTRLTVV.